What follows is one T cell receptor (beta chain) and its context. No antigen is known for it. There was at least one pre-ART PBMC sample for each donor, plus at least two post-ART PBMC samples. This sample stems from a study of long-term antiretroviral therapy in people with HIV. Findings and caveats of the study: Controls had broader CDR3 length ranges than HIV repertoires did. Transplant-donor-level diversity was not reached after ART, though diversity increased.

immunoSEQ v3.0 was run at survey level. Sequencing aimed at about 40,000-55,000 T-cell genomes per sample. The data were produced by immunoSEQ multiplex PCR, yet TCRdb's version contains in-frame clones alone and is incomplete. The repertoire consists of 6,000 or so clones, with roughly 80% occurring once and the leading ten covering about a sixth. CDR1 MNHEY and CDR2 SMNVEV come from the germline V gene (reference sequence). This CDR3 contains 14 residues. With 6 bases clipped from V and 4 bases from J, the junction kept 2 bases outside the gene matches. The sequence was obtained from a middle-aged man with HIV. The source was unsorted PBMCs, collected 0.5 years before starting antiretroviral therapy. The gene calls are TRBV27 and TRBJ2-1; 11 nucleotides agree with TRBD2. The CDR3 DNA reads as TGTGCCAGCAGCCGACTAGCGGGGTACAATGAGCAGTTCTTC. The encoded protein is CASSRLAGYNEQFF.